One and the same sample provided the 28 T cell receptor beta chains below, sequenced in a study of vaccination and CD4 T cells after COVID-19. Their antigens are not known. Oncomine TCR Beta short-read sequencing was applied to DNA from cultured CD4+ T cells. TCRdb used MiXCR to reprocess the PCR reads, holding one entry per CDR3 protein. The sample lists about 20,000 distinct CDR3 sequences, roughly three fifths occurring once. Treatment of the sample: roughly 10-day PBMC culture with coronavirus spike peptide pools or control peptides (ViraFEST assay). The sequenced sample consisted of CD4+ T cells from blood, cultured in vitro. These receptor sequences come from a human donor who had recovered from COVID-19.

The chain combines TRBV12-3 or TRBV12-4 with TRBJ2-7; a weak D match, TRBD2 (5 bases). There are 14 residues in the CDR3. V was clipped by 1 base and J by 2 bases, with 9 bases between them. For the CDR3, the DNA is TGTGCCAGCAGTTTAGAAGGCGGGCCCTACGAGCAGTACTTC. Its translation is CASSLEGGPYEQYF.

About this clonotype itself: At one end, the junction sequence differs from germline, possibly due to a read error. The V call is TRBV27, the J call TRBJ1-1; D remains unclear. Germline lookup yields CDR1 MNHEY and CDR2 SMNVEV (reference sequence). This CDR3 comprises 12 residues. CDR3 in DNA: TGTACCAGAAGGGAAACGGCCACTGAAGCTTTCTTT. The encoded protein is CTRRETATEAFF.

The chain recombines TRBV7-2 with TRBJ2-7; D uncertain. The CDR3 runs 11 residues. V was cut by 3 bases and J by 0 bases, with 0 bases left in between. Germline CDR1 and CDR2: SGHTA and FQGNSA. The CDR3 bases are TGTGCCAGCAGCTTCTCCTACGAGCAGTACTTC. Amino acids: CASSFSYEQYF.

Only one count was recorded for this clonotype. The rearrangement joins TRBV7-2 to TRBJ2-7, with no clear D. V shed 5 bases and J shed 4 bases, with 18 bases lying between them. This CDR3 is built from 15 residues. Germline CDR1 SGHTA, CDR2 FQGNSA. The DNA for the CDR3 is TGTGCCAGCAGCCCCGTGGCAGTCCCATATTACGAGCAGTACTTC. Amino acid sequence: CASSPVAVPYYEQYF. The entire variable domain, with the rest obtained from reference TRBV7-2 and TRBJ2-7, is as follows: GAGVSQSPSNKVTEKGKDVELRCDPISGHTALYWYRQSLGQGLEFLIYFQGNSAPDKSGLPSDRFSAERTGGSVSTLTIQRTQQEDSAVYLCASSPVAVPYYEQYFGPGTRLTVT.

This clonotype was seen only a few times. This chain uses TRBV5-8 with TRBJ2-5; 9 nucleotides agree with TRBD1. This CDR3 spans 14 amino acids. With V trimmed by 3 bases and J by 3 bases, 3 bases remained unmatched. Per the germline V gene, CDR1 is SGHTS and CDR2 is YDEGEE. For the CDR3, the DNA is TGTGCCAGCAGCTCGGGACAGGGTGAAGAGACCCAGTACTTC. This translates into CASSSGQGEETQYF.

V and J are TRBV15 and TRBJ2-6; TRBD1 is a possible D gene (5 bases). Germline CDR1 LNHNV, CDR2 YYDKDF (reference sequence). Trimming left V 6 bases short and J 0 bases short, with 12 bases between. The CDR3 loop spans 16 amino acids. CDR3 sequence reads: CATSIDRPSGANVLTF. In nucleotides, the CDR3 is TGTGCCACCAGTATAGACAGACCCTCTGGGGCCAACGTCCTGACTTTC. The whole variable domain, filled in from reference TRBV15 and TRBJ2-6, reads DAMVIQNPRYQVTQFGKPVTLSCSQTLNHNVMYWYQQKSSQAPKLLFHYYDKDFNNEADTPDNFQSRRPNTSFCFLDIRSPGLGDTAMYLCATSIDRPSGANVLTFGAGSRLTVL.

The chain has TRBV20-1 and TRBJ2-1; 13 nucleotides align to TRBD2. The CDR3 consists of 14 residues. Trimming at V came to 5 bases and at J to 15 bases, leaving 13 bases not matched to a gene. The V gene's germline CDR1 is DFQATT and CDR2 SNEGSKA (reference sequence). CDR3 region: CSASGTSGAPAVFF. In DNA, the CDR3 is TGCAGTGCTTCCGGGACTAGCGGGGCCCCGGCGGTGTTCTTC.

Here the CDR3 DNA reads TGTGCCACCAGCAGACGCTGGGCGGGACAGGGGAACACTGAAGCTTTCTTT. This sequence encodes CATSRRWAGQGNTEAFF. The chain couples TRBV15 to TRBJ1-1; 9 nucleotides align to TRBD1. CDR1 is LNHNV and CDR2 is YYDKDF in the germline V gene (reference sequence). The length of the CDR3 is 17 residues. Trimming at V came to 2 bases and at J to 1 base, leaving 8 bases not matched to a gene. The whole variable domain, filled in from reference TRBV15 and TRBJ1-1, reads DAMVIQNPRYQVTQFGKPVTLSCSQTLNHNVMYWYQQKSSQAPKLLFHYYDKDFNNEADTPDNFQSRRPNTSFCFLDIRSPGLGDTAMYLCATSRRWAGQGNTEAFFGQGTRLTVV.

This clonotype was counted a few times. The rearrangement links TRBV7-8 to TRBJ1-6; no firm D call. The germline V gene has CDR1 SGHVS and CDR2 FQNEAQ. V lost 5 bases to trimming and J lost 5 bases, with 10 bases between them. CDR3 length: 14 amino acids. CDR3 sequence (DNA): TGTGCCAGCAGCATCGGCCTGAATAATTCACCCCTCCACTTT. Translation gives CASSIGLNNSPLHF.

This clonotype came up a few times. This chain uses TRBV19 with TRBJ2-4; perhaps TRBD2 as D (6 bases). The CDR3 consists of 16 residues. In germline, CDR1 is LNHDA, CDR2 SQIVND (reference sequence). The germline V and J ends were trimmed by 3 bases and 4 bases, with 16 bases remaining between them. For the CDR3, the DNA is TGTGCCAGTAGTATCCGGACTACCGACATTAAAAACATTCAGTACTTC. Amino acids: CASSIRTTDIKNIQYF.

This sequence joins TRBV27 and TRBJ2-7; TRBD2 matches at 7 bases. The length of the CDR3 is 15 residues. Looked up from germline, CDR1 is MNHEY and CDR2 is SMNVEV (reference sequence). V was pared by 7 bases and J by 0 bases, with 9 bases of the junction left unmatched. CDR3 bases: TGTGCCAGCAATATTCGGGGCGGGAGCTCCTACGAGCAGTACTTC. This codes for CASNIRGGSSYEQYF.

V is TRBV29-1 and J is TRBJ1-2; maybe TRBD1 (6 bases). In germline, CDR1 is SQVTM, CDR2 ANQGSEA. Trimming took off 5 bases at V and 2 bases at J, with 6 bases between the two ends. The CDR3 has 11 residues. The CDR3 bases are TGCAGCGTTAGGGGGAACTATGGCTACACCTTC. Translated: CSVRGNYGYTF.

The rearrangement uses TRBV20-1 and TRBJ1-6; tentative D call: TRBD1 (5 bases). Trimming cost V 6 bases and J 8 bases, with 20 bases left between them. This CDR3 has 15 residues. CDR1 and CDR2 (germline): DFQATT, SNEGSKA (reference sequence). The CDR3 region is CSAPKAGRGDSPLHF. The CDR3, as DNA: TGCAGTGCCCCCAAAGCGGGAAGGGGTGATTCACCCCTCCACTTT.

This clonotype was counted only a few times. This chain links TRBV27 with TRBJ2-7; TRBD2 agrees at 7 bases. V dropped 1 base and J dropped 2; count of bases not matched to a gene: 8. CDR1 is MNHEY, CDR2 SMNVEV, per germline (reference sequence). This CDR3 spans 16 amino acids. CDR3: CASSLLGAGSAYEQYF. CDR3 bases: TGTGCCAGCAGTTTATTGGGAGCGGGATCGGCCTACGAGCAGTACTTC.

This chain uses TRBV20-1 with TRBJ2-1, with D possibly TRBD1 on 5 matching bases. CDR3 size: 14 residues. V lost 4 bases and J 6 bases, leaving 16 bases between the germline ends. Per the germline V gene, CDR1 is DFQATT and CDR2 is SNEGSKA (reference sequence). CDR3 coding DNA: TGCAGTGCTATCCCCCCGGCCAGGGTCAATGAGCAGTTCTTC. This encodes CSAIPPARVNEQFF.

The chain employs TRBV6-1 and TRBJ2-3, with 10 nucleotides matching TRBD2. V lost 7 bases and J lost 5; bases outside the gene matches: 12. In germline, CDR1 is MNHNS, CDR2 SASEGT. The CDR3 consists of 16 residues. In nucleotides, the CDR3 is TGTGCCAGCACGGATGAGCGGGAGGGGACGGTAGATACGCAGTATTTT. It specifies CASTDEREGTVDTQYF.

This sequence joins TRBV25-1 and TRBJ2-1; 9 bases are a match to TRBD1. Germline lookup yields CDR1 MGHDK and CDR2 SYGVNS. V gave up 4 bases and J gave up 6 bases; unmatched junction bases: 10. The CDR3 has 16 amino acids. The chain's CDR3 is CASSGIIGTGPNEQFF. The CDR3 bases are TGTGCCAGCAGTGGGATCATCGGGACAGGGCCCAATGAGCAGTTCTTC.

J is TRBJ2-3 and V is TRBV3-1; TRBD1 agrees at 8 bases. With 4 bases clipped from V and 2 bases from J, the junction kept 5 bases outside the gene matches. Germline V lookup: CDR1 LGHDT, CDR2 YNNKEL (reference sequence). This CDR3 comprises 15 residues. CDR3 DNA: TGTGCCAGCAGCCCACGACAGGGGATCACAGATACGCAGTATTTT. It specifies CASSPRQGITDTQYF.

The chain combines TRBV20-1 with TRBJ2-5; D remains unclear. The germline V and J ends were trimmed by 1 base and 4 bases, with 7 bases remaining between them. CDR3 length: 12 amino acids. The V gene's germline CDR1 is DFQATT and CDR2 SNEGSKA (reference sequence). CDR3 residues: CSARGLGETQYF. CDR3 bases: TGCAGTGCTAGAGGCTTAGGAGAGACCCAGTACTTC.

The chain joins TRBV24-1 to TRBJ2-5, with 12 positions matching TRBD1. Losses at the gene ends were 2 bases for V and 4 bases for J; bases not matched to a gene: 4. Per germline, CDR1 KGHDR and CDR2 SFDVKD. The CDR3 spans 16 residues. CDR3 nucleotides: TGTGCCACCAGTGATTCCGGGACAGGGGGCCTAGAGACCCAGTACTTC. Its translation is CATSDSGTGGLETQYF.

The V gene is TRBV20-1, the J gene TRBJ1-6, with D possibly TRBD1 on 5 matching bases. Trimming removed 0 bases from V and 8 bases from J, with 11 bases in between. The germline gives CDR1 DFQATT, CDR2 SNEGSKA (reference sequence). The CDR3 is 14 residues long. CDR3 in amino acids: CSARDRDSYSPLHF. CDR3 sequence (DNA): TGCAGTGCTAGAGACAGGGACTCTTATTCACCCCTCCACTTT.

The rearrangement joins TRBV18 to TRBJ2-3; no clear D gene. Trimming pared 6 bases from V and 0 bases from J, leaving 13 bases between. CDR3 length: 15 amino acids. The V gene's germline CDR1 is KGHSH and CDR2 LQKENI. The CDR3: CASSRPGGSTDTQYF. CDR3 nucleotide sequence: TGTGCCAGCTCCCGCCCGGGCGGTAGCACAGATACGCAGTATTTT.

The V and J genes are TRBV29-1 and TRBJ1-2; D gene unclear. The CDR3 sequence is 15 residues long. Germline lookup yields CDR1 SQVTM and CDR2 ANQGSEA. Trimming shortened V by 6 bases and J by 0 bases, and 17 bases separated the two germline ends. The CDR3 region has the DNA TGCAGCGTCCTCGTCTCCGATTGGTCTAACTATGGCTACACCTTC. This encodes CSVLVSDWSNYGYTF.

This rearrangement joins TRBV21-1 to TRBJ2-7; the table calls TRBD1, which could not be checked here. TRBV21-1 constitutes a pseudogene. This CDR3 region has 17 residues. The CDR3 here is CASSNSVWTGEESEQYF. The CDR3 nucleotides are TGTGCCAGCAGCAACTCGGTTTGGACAGGGGAGGAGAGCGAGCAGTACTTC.

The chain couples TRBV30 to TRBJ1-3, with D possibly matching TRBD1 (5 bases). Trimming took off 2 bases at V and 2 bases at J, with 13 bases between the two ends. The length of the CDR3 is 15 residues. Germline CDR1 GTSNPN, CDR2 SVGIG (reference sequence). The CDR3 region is CAWSRVGGPGNTIYF. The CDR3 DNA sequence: TGTGCCTGGAGTAGGGTCGGGGGACCTGGAAACACCATATATTTT.

CDR3 amino acids: CASSLRGRRLNTEAFF. CDR3 sequence (DNA): TGTGCCAGCAGTTTAAGGGGGCGGCGATTGAACACTGAAGCTTTCTTT. This chain links TRBV12-3 or TRBV12-4 with TRBJ1-1; the match to TRBD1 covers 7 bases. With 2 bases clipped from V and 0 bases from J, the junction kept 6 bases outside the gene matches. CDR3 length: 16 residues.

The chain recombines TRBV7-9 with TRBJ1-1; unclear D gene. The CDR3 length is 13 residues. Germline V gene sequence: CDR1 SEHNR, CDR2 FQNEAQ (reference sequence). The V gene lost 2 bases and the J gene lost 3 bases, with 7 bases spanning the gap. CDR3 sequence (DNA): TGTGCCAGCAGCTTACGGGGAGACACTGAAGCTTTCTTT. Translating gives CASSLRGDTEAFF.

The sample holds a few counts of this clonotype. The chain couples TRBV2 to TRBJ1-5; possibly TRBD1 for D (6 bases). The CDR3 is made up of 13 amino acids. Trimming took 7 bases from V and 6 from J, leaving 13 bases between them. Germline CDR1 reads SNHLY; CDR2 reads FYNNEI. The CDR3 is CASTGDSGQPQHF. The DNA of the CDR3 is TGTGCCAGCACAGGGGACTCGGGTCAGCCCCAGCATTTT.